The present T cell receptor beta chain was sequenced within a study of cytomegalovirus exposure and HLA in healthy donors. Study background: The 100 to 150 validation repertoires were reported in a later analysis to have been generated on the same platform as the approximately 700 first-cohort repertoires.

Germline-derived CDR1 and CDR2 are LNHDA and SQIVND (reference sequence). The CDR3 has 14 amino acids. The V end lost 2 bases, the J end lost 5 bases, and 10 bases lay between the germline ends. Clones were read by immunoSEQ multiplex PCR, and TCRdb kept only the in-frame ones, dropping some. The sample carries roughly 140,000 clones, 85% to 90% recorded once. This receptor was taken from a woman in her late teens or twenties in good health and CMV-seropositive. V is TRBV19 and J is TRBJ1-5; maybe TRBD1 (6 bases). The sample comprised PBMCs. CDR3 amino acids: CASSIKGGDQPQHF. CDR3 nucleotide sequence: TGTGCCAGTAGTATAAAGGGGGGGGATCAGCCCCAGCATTTT.